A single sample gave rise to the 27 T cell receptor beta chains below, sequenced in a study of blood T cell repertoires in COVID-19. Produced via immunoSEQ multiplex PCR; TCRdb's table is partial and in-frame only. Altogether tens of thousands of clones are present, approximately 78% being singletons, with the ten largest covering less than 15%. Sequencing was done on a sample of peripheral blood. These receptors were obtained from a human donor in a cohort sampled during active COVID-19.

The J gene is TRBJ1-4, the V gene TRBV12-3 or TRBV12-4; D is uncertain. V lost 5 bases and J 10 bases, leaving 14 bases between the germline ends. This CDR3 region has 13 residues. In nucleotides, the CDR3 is TGTGCCAGCAGTAGAACCCCGGGAGGAAAACTGTTTTTT. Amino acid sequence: CASSRTPGGKLFF.

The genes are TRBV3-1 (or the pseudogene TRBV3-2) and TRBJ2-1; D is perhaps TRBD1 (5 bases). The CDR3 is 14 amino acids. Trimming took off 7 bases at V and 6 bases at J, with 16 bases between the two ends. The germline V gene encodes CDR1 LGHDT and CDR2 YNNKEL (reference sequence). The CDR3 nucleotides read TGTGCCAGCACCGCCACCAGGGCGAGCAATGAGCAGTTCTTC. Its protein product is CASTATRASNEQFF.

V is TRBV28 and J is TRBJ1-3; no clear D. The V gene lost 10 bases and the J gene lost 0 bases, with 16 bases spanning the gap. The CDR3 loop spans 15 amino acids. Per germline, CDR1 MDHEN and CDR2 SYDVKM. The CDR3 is CATQVGDFSGNTIYF. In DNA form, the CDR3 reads TGTGCCACCCAGGTGGGCGATTTCTCTGGAAACACCATATATTTT.

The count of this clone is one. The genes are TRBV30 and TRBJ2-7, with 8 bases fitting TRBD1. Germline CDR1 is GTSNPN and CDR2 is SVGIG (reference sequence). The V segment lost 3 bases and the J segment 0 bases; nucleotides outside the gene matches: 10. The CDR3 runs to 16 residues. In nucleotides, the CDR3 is TGTGCCTGGAGAAACCGGGACAGGATTTACTCCTACGAGCAGTACTTC. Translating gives CAWRNRDRIYSYEQYF.

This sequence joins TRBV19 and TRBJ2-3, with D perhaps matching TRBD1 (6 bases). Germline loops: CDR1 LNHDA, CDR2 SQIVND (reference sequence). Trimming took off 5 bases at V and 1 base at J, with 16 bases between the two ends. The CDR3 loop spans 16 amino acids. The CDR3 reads CASSGFSSGGTDTQYF. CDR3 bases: TGTGCCAGTAGTGGATTTTCTTCAGGGGGCACAGATACGCAGTATTTT.

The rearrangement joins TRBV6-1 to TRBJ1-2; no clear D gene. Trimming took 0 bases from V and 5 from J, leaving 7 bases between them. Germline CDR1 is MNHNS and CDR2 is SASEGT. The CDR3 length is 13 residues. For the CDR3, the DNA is TGTGCCAGCAGTGAAGCTCCGGGGTATGGCTACACCTTC. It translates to CASSEAPGYGYTF.

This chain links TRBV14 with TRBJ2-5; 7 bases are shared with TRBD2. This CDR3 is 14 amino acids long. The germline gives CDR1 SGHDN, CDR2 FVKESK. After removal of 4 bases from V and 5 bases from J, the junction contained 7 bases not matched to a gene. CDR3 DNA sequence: TGTGCCAGCAGCCTCCGGGACTACTCGGAGACCCAGTACTTC. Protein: CASSLRDYSETQYF.

CDR3 sequence reads: CSASKQLVTGELFF. The CDR3 DNA follows: TGCAGTGCTAGTAAACAGCTGGTCACCGGGGAGCTGTTTTTT. The chain links TRBV20-1 to TRBJ2-2; D uncertain. The CDR3 totals 14 residues. Trimming cost V 3 bases and J 4 bases, with 12 bases left between them. Germline CDR1 and CDR2: DFQATT and SNEGSKA (reference sequence).

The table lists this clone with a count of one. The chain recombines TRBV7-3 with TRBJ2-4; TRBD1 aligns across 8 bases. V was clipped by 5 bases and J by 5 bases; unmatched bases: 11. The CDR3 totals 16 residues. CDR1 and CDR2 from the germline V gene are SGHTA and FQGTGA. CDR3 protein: CASSPKGGTGENIQYF. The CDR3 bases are TGTGCCAGCAGCCCCAAAGGGGGGACAGGAGAAAACATTCAGTACTTC.

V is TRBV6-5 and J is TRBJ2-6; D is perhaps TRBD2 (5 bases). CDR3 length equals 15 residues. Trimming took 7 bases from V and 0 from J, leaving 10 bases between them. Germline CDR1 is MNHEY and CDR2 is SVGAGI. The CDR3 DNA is TGTGCCAGCACCCGGGATTTCTCTGGGGCCAACGTCCTGACTTTC. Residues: CASTRDFSGANVLTF.

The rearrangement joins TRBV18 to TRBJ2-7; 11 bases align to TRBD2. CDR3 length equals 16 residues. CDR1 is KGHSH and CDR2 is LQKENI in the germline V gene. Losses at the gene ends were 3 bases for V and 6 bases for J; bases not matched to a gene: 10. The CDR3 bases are TGTGCCAGCTCACCCCGAGGTAGCGGGGGGGCGAGCGAGCAGTACTTC. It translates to CASSPRGSGGASEQYF.

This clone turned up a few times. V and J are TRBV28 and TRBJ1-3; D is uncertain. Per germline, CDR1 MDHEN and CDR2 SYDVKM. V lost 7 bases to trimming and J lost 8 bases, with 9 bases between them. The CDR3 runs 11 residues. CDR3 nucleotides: TGTGCCAGCAATCTTCGGGACACCATATATTTT. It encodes CASNLRDTIYF. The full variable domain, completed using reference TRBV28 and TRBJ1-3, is DVKVTQSSRYLVKRTGEKVFLECVQDMDHENMFWYRQDPGLGLRLIYFSYDVKMKEKGDIPEGYSVSREKKERFSLILESASTNQTSMYLCASNLRDTIYFGEGSWLTVV.

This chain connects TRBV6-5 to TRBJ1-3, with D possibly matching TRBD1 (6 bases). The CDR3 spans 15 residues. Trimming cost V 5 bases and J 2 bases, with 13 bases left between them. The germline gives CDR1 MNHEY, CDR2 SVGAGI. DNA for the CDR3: TGTGCCAGCAGTCTCTCGCAGGGGCCTGGAAACACCATATATTTT. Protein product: CASSLSQGPGNTIYF.

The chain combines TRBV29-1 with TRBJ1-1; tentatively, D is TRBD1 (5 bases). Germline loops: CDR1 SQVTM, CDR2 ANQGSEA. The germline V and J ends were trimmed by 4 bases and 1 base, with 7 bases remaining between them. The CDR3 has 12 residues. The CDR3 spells CSVVQGNTEAFF. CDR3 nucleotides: TGCAGCGTTGTCCAGGGGAACACTGAAGCTTTCTTT.

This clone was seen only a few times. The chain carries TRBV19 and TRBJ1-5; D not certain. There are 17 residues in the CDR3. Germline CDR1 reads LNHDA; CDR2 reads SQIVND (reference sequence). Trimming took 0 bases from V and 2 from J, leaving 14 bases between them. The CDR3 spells CASSIDYGGRRNQPQHF. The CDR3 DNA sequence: TGTGCCAGTAGTATAGATTATGGAGGGAGGCGCAATCAGCCCCAGCATTTT.

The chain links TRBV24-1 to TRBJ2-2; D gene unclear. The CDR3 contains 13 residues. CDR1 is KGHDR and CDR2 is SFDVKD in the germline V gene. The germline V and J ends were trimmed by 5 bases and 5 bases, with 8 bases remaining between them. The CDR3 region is CATSALRTGELFF. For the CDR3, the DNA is TGTGCCACCAGTGCCTTGAGAACCGGGGAGCTGTTTTTT.

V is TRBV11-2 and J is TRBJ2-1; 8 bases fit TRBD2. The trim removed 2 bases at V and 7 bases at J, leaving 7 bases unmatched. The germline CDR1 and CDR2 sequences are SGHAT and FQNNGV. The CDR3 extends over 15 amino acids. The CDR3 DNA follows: TGTGCCAGCAGCTTACGGAGCGGGGGTGGAAATGAGCAGTTCTTC. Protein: CASSLRSGGGNEQFF.

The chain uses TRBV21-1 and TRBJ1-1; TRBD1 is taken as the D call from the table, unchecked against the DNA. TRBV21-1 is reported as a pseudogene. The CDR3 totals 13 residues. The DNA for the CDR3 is TGTGCCAGCAACCCAGACACCTCTCCTGAAGCTTTCTTT. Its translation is CASNPDTSPEAFF.

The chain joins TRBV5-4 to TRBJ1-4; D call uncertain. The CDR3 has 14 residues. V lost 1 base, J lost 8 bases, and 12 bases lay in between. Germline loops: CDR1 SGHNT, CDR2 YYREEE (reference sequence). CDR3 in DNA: TGTGCCAGCAGCTTGTACTCTTCGGGGGAAAAACTGTTTTTT. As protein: CASSLYSSGEKLFF.

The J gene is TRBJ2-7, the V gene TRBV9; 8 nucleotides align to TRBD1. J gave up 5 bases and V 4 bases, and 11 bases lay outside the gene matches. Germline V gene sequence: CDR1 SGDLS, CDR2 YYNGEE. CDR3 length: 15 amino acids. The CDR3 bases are TGTGCCAGCAGCTGGGGTGGGACAGGCGGGGACGAGCAGTACTTC. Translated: CASSWGGTGGDEQYF.

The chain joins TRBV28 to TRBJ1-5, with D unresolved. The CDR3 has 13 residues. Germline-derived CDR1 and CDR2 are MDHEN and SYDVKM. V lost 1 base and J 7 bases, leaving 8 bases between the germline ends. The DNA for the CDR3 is TGTGCCAGCAGTTTATCCGGTCGCCAGCCCCAGCATTTT. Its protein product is CASSLSGRQPQHF.

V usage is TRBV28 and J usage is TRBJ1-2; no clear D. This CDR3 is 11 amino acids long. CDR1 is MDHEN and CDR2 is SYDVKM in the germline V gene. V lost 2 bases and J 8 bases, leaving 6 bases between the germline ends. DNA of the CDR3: TGTGCCAGCAGTTTAAGTAGAGGCTACACCTTC. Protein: CASSLSRGYTF.

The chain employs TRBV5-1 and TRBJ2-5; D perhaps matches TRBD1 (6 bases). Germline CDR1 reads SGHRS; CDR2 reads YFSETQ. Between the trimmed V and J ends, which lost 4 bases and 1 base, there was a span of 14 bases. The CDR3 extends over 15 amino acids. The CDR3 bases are TGCGCCAGCAGCACAATCGGGACACGCCAAGAGACCCAGTACTTC. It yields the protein CASSTIGTRQETQYF.

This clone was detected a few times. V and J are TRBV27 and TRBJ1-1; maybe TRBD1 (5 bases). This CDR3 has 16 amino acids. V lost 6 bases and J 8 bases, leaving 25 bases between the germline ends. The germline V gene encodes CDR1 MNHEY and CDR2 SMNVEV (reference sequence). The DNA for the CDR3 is TGTGCCAGCAGGACTCCTCCTCGGGGGAAGGCTTTAGAAGCTTTCTTT. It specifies CASRTPPRGKALEAFF.

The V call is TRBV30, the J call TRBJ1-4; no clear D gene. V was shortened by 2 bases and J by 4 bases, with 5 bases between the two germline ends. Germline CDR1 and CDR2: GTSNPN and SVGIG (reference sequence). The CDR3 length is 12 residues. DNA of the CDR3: TGTGCCTGGAGTCCCCATAATGAAAAACTGTTTTTT. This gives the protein CAWSPHNEKLFF.

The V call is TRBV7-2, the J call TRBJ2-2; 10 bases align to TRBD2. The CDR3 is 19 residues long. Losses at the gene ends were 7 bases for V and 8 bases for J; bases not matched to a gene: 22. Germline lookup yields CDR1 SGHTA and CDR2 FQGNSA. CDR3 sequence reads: CASTPLPPRTSGPGGELFF. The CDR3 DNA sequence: TGTGCCAGCACCCCCCTTCCCCCCCGGACTAGCGGACCCGGGGGGGAGCTGTTTTTT.

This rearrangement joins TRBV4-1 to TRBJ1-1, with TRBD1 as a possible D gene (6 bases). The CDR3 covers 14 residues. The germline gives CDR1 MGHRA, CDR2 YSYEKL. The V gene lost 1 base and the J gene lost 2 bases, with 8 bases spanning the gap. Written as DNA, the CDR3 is TGCGCCAGCAGCCAAGCACAGGGAAACACTGAAGCTTTCTTT. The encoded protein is CASSQAQGNTEAFF.